Listed below are T cell receptor beta chains from one sample, sequenced in a study of blood T cell repertoires in COVID-19. The data were produced by immunoSEQ multiplex PCR, yet TCRdb's version contains in-frame clones alone and is incomplete. There are 150,000 to 250,000 clones in the sample; roughly nine tenths occur only once, and 2% to 2.5% lies in the top ten. The sample taken for sequencing was PBMCs or T cells enriched from blood (not recorded which). Every receptor here comes from a woman in her 30s who had recovered from COVID-19. CDR3s include the opening cysteine and the closing phenylalanine or tryptophan. The order of the fields is D gene, J gene, V gene, CDR3 DNA, CDR3 protein. The D gene is left open where the match is weak.

D: TRBD2; J: TRBJ2-7; V: TRBV11-3; DNA: TGTGCCAGCAGCTTAGGAACTAGCGTGGACGAGCAGTACTTC; CDR3: CASSLGTSVDEQYF
D: NA; J: TRBJ2-1; V: TRBV4-2; DNA: TGTGCCAGCAGCGAACGTGGAGGGGAGGCGAGTGGGCAGTTCTTC; CDR3: CASSERGGEASGQFF
D: TRBD1; J: TRBJ2-7; V: TRBV7-9; DNA: TGTGCCAGCAGCTTAGAAGGGACAGGGGGCTACGAGCAGTACTTC; CDR3: CASSLEGTGGYEQYF
D: NA; J: TRBJ1-2; V: TRBV24-1; DNA: TGTGCCACCAGTGATTTTTCACGGACAGGCTACACCTTC; CDR3: CATSDFSRTGYTF
D: NA; J: TRBJ1-2; V: TRBV12-3/TRBV12-4; DNA: TGTGCCAGCAGTTTACGACGGGACTATGGCTACACCTTC; CDR3: CASSLRRDYGYTF
D: NA; J: TRBJ2-7; V: TRBV7-2; DNA: TGTGCCAGCAGCTTAATGGGCTCAAACTACGAGCAGTACTTC; CDR3: CASSLMGSNYEQYF
D: TRBD2; J: TRBJ2-5; V: TRBV9; DNA: TGTGCCAGCAGCAACGCGGGGGAGGAGACCCAGTACTTC; CDR3: CASSNAGEETQYF
D: NA; J: TRBJ2-4; V: TRBV19; DNA: TGTGCCAGTAGTCCCTACACAGGAGAACTAGCCAAAAACATTCAGTACTTC; CDR3: CASSPYTGELAKNIQYF
D: TRBD1; J: TRBJ2-1; V: TRBV12-5; DNA: TGTGCTAGTGGTTGGGACAGCCTAGCCTACAATGAGCAGTTCTTC; CDR3: CASGWDSLAYNEQFF
D: TRBD1; J: TRBJ1-2; V: TRBV7-2; DNA: TGTGCCAGCAGCTCCCAATGGGGGACAGCTTATGGCTACACCTTC; CDR3: CASSSQWGTAYGYTF
D: NA; J: TRBJ1-5; V: TRBV2; DNA: TGTGCCAGCACCGAGGGGGAGGGACCCGGGAGTTCATTGCATTTT; CDR3: CASTEGEGPGSSLHF
D: NA; J: TRBJ2-7; V: TRBV30; DNA: TGTGCCTGGAGCACTCCGAACCTAGAGCAGTACTTC; CDR3: CAWSTPNLEQYF
D: TRBD1; J: TRBJ2-1; V: TRBV12-3/TRBV12-4; DNA: TGTGCCAGCAGATACAGGGGGGATGAGCAGTTCTTC; CDR3: CASRYRGDEQFF